A selection of T cell receptor beta chains follows, all from one sample in a study of blood T cell repertoires in COVID-19. Assay: immunoSEQ multiplex PCR; the TCRdb copy retains only in-frame clones and omits some. The sample includes over 150,000 clones, approximately 84% of them seen just once. The sample comprised peripheral blood. The source of these receptors is a man between 18 and 29 years old with active or convalescent COVID-19. Each CDR3 is given with its conserved first and last residue. D genes are given only for firm matches.

v_call	j_call	d_call	cdr3_aa
TRBV28	TRBJ2-7	.	CASSLPTSRLNEQYF
TRBV21-1	TRBJ1-3	.	CASSKPGIIYGNTIYF
TRBV4-2	TRBJ2-7	.	CASSQEGQSSYEQYF
TRBV5-1	TRBJ2-7	.	CASSSSRGTYEQYF
TRBV28	TRBJ2-3	.	CASRMRVRTDTQYF
TRBV3-1/TRBV3-2	TRBJ2-1	.	CASSQVLSHEQFF
TRBV6-1	TRBJ2-5	TRBD1	CASSDQDREETQYF
TRBV6-5	TRBJ1-2	TRBD1	CASSYVRDRGIYGYTF
TRBV10-3	TRBJ2-3	TRBD1	CAISVGQGLPDTQYF
TRBV2	TRBJ1-6	TRBD1	CASQGVVNSPLHF
TRBV29-1	TRBJ2-7	.	CSVNQGWGEYF
TRBV21-1	TRBJ1-4	.	CASSKGPGGGHLNEKLFF
TRBV6-5	TRBJ2-7	.	CASVVAGSSYEQYF
TRBV30	TRBJ2-7	.	CAWKLADYEQYF
TRBV7-2	TRBJ1-4	TRBD1	CASSHDRGFTEKLFF
TRBV5-8	TRBJ2-3	TRBD1	CASSSGQGRTDTQYF
TRBV28	TRBJ2-5	.	CASSTPAAKGGAQYF
TRBV5-6	TRBJ2-2	TRBD1	CASSFGQGIHTGELFF
TRBV7-9	TRBJ1-3	TRBD1	CASSLGDRAAGNTIYF
TRBV28	TRBJ1-4	.	CASSLSQGNEKLFF
TRBV11-2	TRBJ2-7	TRBD1	CASSSARGRGPYEQYF
TRBV9	TRBJ1-3	.	CASSRSSGNTIYF
TRBV11-2	TRBJ1-5	TRBD1	CASSRTGGSNQPQHF
TRBV3-1/TRBV3-2	TRBJ2-7	.	CASSLTGRGEQYF
TRBV6-2/TRBV6-3	TRBJ2-2	TRBD1	CASSRDRGNTGELFF
TRBV19	TRBJ2-5	TRBD1	CASSGTAQETQYF
TRBV18	TRBJ2-5	TRBD1	CASSRQGQETQYF
TRBV5-4	TRBJ2-5	TRBD2	CASTRGGGQETQYF
TRBV7-2	TRBJ2-3	TRBD2	CASSWREGQDTQYF
TRBV29-1	TRBJ2-2	.	CSAQGPNTGELFF
TRBV27	TRBJ2-7	.	CASTPPPGAYEQYF
TRBV27	TRBJ2-7	TRBD2	CASGPPQGLAFYEQYF
TRBV4-2	TRBJ1-2	.	CASSQDSIGYTF
TRBV9	TRBJ2-1	TRBD1	CASSARTGLNEQFF
TRBV3-1/TRBV3-2	TRBJ2-5	TRBD1	CASTPAGQGVAETQYF
TRBV19	TRBJ2-5	TRBD2	CASSIGLAGQETQYF
TRBV6-5	TRBJ1-1	TRBD1	CASQDRTARVTEAFF
TRBV18	TRBJ2-3	.	CASSPGDTQYF
TRBV3-1/TRBV3-2	TRBJ2-3	TRBD2	CASSPLVAGGTDTQYF
TRBV7-2	TRBJ2-3	.	CASSPGTVTDTQYF
TRBV28	TRBJ1-2	.	CASSSPQRQPINYGYTF
TRBV27	TRBJ1-4	TRBD1	CASSPGTGVPTNEKLFF
TRBV29-1	TRBJ2-7	TRBD1	CSVAGGASRSYEQYF
TRBV4-1	TRBJ2-3	TRBD2	CASSLAGGSTDTQYF
TRBV5-1	TRBJ1-3	.	CASSLGSRGIGGNTIYF
TRBV7-9	TRBJ2-3	.	CASSLTEQSTDTQYF
TRBV4-2	TRBJ2-3	.	CASSQVRSDYSSTDTQYF
TRBV7-6	TRBJ2-1	.	CASSSEPRGVNEQFF
TRBV28	TRBJ1-2	.	CASSLQGWAGYTF
TRBV11-1	TRBJ2-1	.	CASSLARGGIYNEQFF
TRBV2	TRBJ2-7	TRBD2	CASTLAGLAEQYF
TRBV3-1/TRBV3-2	TRBJ2-5	.	CASSLTNQETQYF
TRBV2	TRBJ2-2	TRBD1	CASSLYTGGLGELFF
TRBV19	TRBJ2-2	.	CASRRQINTGELFF
TRBV7-3	TRBJ2-1	.	CASSTGEGDEQFF
TRBV18	TRBJ1-2	.	CASSPPAGDYYGYTF
TRBV28	TRBJ2-5	.	CASSFSWTQGETQYF
TRBV19	TRBJ1-1	TRBD1	CASSTRQGAAFF